A single sample is the source of the 16 T cell receptor beta chains below, sequenced in a study of T cell changes during pregnancy in multiple sclerosis. Repertoires were generated with immunoSEQ multiplex PCR, while TCRdb's copy carries only in-frame clones and drops some. The sample consists of around 80,000 clones, approximately 90% of them appearing once. The sequencing used peripheral blood, collected before pregnancy. These receptors originate from a female donor with multiple sclerosis, enrolled in a pregnancy study.

V usage is TRBV5-1 and J usage is TRBJ1-2; 9 bases fit TRBD1. Germline values: CDR1 SGHRS, CDR2 YFSETQ. CDR3 length: 17 residues. V dropped 0 bases and J dropped 4; count of bases not matched to a gene: 10. The DNA for the CDR3 is TGCGCCAGCAGCTTGGGGTTGGACAGGGGAGATTTCTATGGCTACACCTTC. It specifies CASSLGLDRGDFYGYTF.

This rearrangement joins TRBV4-1 to TRBJ2-1; the D is unclear. Germline CDR1 and CDR2: MGHRA and YSYEKL. V lost 6 bases to trimming and J lost 8 bases, with 8 bases between them. There are 11 residues in the CDR3. CDR3 residues: CASRQTHEQFF. CDR3 DNA sequence: TGCGCCAGCAGACAAACTCATGAGCAGTTCTTC.

V usage is TRBV6-6 and J usage is TRBJ1-4, with D uncertain. The CDR3 loop spans 13 amino acids. Germline V gene sequence: CDR1 MNHNY, CDR2 SVGAGI (reference sequence). V lost 6 bases and J 4 bases, leaving 9 bases between the germline ends. CDR3 DNA sequence: TGTGCCAGCAGCTGGCAGGTTAATGAAAAACTGTTTTTT. Residues: CASSWQVNEKLFF.

The J gene is TRBJ2-7, the V gene TRBV9, with D tentatively TRBD1 (5 bases). The CDR3 sequence is 12 residues long. V shed 0 bases and J shed 12 bases, with 13 bases lying between them. Germline loops: CDR1 SGDLS, CDR2 YYNGEE. The DNA of the CDR3 is TGTGCCAGCAGCGTAGAAGGGGATACCCCGTACTTC. This encodes CASSVEGDTPYF.

The rearrangement links TRBV4-1 to TRBJ2-7; D is ambiguous. Germline-derived CDR1 and CDR2 are MGHRA and YSYEKL. This CDR3 is built from 14 residues. V dropped 1 base and J dropped 8 bases, with 15 bases sitting between them. The CDR3 loop reads CASSQGPQVGQQYF. Written as DNA, the CDR3 is TGCGCCAGCAGCCAAGGACCCCAAGTGGGCCAGCAGTACTTC.

The chain combines TRBV9 with TRBJ1-2; D not certain. V was pared by 3 bases and J by 3 bases, with 9 bases between. The length of the CDR3 is 13 residues. Germline-derived CDR1 and CDR2 are SGDLS and YYNGEE. CDR3 in amino acids: CASSATTYYGYTF. The CDR3 DNA is TGTGCCAGCAGCGCCACGACATACTATGGCTACACCTTC.

This rearrangement joins TRBV11-2 to TRBJ2-5; D gene uncertain. The CDR3 spans 11 residues. V lost 4 bases to trimming and J lost 4 bases, with 4 bases between them. The V gene's germline CDR1 is SGHAT and CDR2 FQNNGV. This chain's CDR3 is CASSYTETQYF. The CDR3 DNA sequence: TGTGCCAGCAGCTACACAGAGACCCAGTACTTC.

This clone came up a few times. This chain joins TRBV5-6 and TRBJ1-5; 8 bases match TRBD1. This CDR3 comprises 15 residues. The J segment lost 1 base and the V segment lost 4 bases, leaving 4 bases of the junction unmatched. Germline assignment: CDR1 SGHDT and CDR2 YYEEEE. The CDR3 reads CASSAGTGSNQPQHF. Written as DNA, the CDR3 is TGTGCCAGCAGCGCCGGGACAGGCAGCAATCAGCCCCAGCATTTT.

This rearrangement joins TRBV13 to TRBJ2-6; D might be TRBD2 (5 bases). The germline gives CDR1 PRHDT, CDR2 FYEKMQ (reference sequence). Trimming took 4 bases from V and 2 from J, leaving 6 bases between them. The CDR3 runs 14 residues. The CDR3 loop is CASSSGAGANVLTF. The CDR3 coding sequence is TGTGCCAGCAGCTCCGGGGCTGGGGCCAACGTCCTGACTTTC.

The chain recombines TRBV6-1 with TRBJ2-7; 8 bases align to TRBD1. The V gene end was trimmed by 6 bases and the J gene end by 3 bases; junction bases not matched to a gene: 4. The CDR3 runs to 13 residues. Germline lookup yields CDR1 MNHNS and CDR2 SASEGT. CDR3 loop: CASRDRANYEQYF. DNA for the CDR3: TGTGCCAGCAGGGACAGGGCCAACTACGAGCAGTACTTC.

The CDR3 DNA reads as TGTGCCAGCAGCTTGGGAGTGAACACTGAAGCTTTCTTT. Protein: CASSLGVNTEAFF. The chain has TRBV5-5 and TRBJ1-1; no firm D call. V dropped 0 bases and J dropped 0 bases, with 3 bases sitting between them. CDR3 size: 13 residues. Per the germline V gene, CDR1 is SGHKS and CDR2 is YYEKEE (reference sequence).

The chain joins TRBV7-2 to TRBJ1-1; D not resolved. The CDR3 covers 13 residues. Trimming left V 2 bases short and J 0 bases short, with 4 bases between. Germline-derived CDR1 and CDR2 are SGHTA and FQGNSA. As DNA, the CDR3 is TGTGCCAGCAGCTTAACGGTGAACACTGAAGCTTTCTTT. This translates into CASSLTVNTEAFF.

The chain's CDR3 is CASSRDWGTDTQYF. The CDR3 DNA follows: TGTGCCAGCAGCAGGGACTGGGGCACAGATACGCAGTATTTT. V and J are TRBV21-1 and TRBJ2-3; the table names TRBD2, a call not compared with the DNA. TRBV21-1 represents a pseudogene. The CDR3 is made up of 14 amino acids.

The V call is TRBV19, the J call TRBJ1-5, with TRBD1 as a possible D gene (6 bases). The CDR3 consists of 14 residues. CDR1 is LNHDA, CDR2 SQIVND, per germline (reference sequence). V gave up 6 bases and J gave up 4 bases, with 13 bases separating them. CDR3 amino acids: CASRAGEINQPQHF. The CDR3 region has the DNA TGTGCCAGTAGGGCAGGGGAAATAAATCAGCCCCAGCATTTT.

The V gene is TRBV19, the J gene TRBJ2-3, with D hard to call. V was shortened by 9 bases and J by 4 bases, with 8 bases between the two germline ends. Germline V gene lookup returns CDR1 LNHDA and CDR2 SQIVND (reference sequence). The CDR3 is 11 residues long. The CDR3 sequence: CASSIADTQYF. The DNA for the CDR3 is TGTGCCAGCTCTATAGCAGATACGCAGTATTTT.

The chain employs TRBV10-3 and TRBJ2-2, with 8 bases lining up with TRBD1. J lost 7 bases, V lost 7 bases, and 8 bases had no gene match. This CDR3 is built from 14 residues. The V gene's germline CDR1 is ENHRY and CDR2 SYGVKD. CDR3 coding DNA: TGTGCCATCAAAGACAGGGGTGATGGCGGGGAGCTGTTTTTT. It is translated as CAIKDRGDGGELFF.